The next 18 T cell receptor beta chains were all read from a single sample in a study of T cell repertoires in cytomegalovirus infection. One entry per CDR3 protein results from TCRdb running MiXCR on the reads. The sample lists hundreds of thousands of distinct CDR3 sequences; around 32% were seen once. The antigens these receptors bind are not known. The source was cultured PBMCs, collected from culture after CMV antigen stimulation. Source of these receptors: a human donor in good health (CMV status not recorded). Some clones in this sample may be carry-over from other donors' samples.

This clonotype was found a few times. A read error may explain this, as a much larger clone is one base away. J is TRBJ2-7 and V is TRBV7-2, with D tentatively TRBD2 (6 bases). The V gene's germline CDR1 is SGHTA and CDR2 FQGNSA. The length of the CDR3 is 15 residues. CDR3 loop: CAGSPLGGKSYEQYF. The CDR3 DNA follows: TGTGCCGGCAGCCCCCTTGGCGGGAAATCCTACGAGCAGTACTTC.

This clonotype showed up just a few times. J is TRBJ2-3 and V is TRBV11-2; 10 bases are shared with TRBD2. Per the germline V gene, CDR1 is SGHAT and CDR2 is FQNNGV. This CDR3 comprises 16 residues. V dropped 2 bases and J dropped 3; count of bases not matched to a gene: 5. The CDR3 sequence is CASSLTLAGETDTQYF. The CDR3 nucleotides read TGTGCCAGCAGCTTAACCCTAGCGGGAGAGACAGATACGCAGTATTTT.

This clonotype was counted ten times or more. V usage is TRBV7-2 and J usage is TRBJ2-1; D gene uncertain. The CDR3 has 13 amino acids. Germline CDR1 reads SGHTA; CDR2 reads FQGNSA. The V and J ends lost 6 bases and 6 bases respectively, with 12 bases between them. CDR3 DNA: TGTGCCAGCAGAACAGACTGGTTCAATGAGCAGTTCTTC. Its protein is CASRTDWFNEQFF.

This chain connects TRBV12-3 or TRBV12-4 to TRBJ2-1; no definite D call. This CDR3 has 13 residues. V lost 7 bases, J lost 8 bases, and 15 bases lay in between. In nucleotides, the CDR3 is TGTGCCAGCAAGGGTGATAGGTATGATGAGCAGTTCTTC. This codes for CASKGDRYDEQFF.

This chain links TRBV7-9 with TRBJ1-3; the match to TRBD1 covers 8 bases. The V and J ends lost 5 bases and 0 bases, in that order; junction bases with no gene match: 9. There are 17 residues in the CDR3. CDR1 is SEHNR and CDR2 is FQNEAQ in the germline V gene (reference sequence). CDR3 in amino acids: CASSELGQASSGNTIYF. As DNA, the CDR3 is TGTGCCAGCAGCGAATTGGGACAGGCCAGCTCTGGAAACACCATATATTTT.

The chain joins TRBV27 to TRBJ2-5; tentative D call: TRBD1 (5 bases). The CDR3 spans 14 residues. Germline V gives CDR1 MNHEY, CDR2 SMNVEV (reference sequence). Trimming shortened V by 2 bases and J by 2 bases, and 9 bases separated the two germline ends. CDR3 nucleotides: TGTGCCAGCAGTTTAAAAGGGGTTCAAGAGACCCAGTACTTC. Translating gives CASSLKGVQETQYF.

V usage is TRBV28 and J usage is TRBJ2-7; TRBD2 aligns across 7 bases. This CDR3 is 14 amino acids long. The germline V gene encodes CDR1 MDHEN and CDR2 SYDVKM. Trimming removed 5 bases from V and 8 bases from J; junction bases left unmatched: 12. The CDR3 region has the DNA TGTGCCAGCAGTCCACCGGGACTACCTCGGAAGCAGTACTTC. It yields the protein CASSPPGLPRKQYF.

This clonotype has at least ten counts. The chain has TRBV7-2 and TRBJ1-6; 7 bases are a match to TRBD1. With 4 bases clipped from V and 13 bases from J, the junction kept 10 bases outside the gene matches. The CDR3 sequence is 14 residues long. The V gene's germline CDR1 is SGHTA and CDR2 FQGNSA. The CDR3 region has the DNA TGTGCCAGCAGCTCAACCTCGACAGGGACTCCCCTCCACTTT. This codes for CASSSTSTGTPLHF.

This clonotype has only a few counts. This rearrangement joins TRBV12-3 or TRBV12-4 to TRBJ1-6; D is perhaps TRBD1 (5 bases). V was trimmed by 7 bases and J by 4 bases, leaving 11 bases between them. This CDR3 region has 14 residues. CDR3 bases: TGTGCCAGCACCTTCGGGGGGTATAATTCACCCCTCCACTTT. Its translation: CASTFGGYNSPLHF.

The V call is TRBV15, the J call TRBJ1-4; D gene uncertain. Germline CDR1 reads LNHNV; CDR2 reads YYDKDF (reference sequence). The length of the CDR3 is 16 residues. With 6 bases removed from V and 5 bases from J, the gap between germline ends came to 19 bases. The CDR3 DNA reads as TGTGCCACCAGAGGAATTAGAGCAGGAGAGAATGAAAAACTGTTTTTT. It encodes CATRGIRAGENEKLFF. The full variable domain, rest sourced from reference TRBV15 and TRBJ1-4, is DAMVIQNPRYQVTQFGKPVTLSCSQTLNHNVMYWYQQKSSQAPKLLFHYYDKDFNNEADTPDNFQSRRPNTSFCFLDIRSPGLGDTAMYLCATRGIRAGENEKLFFGSGTQLSVL.

The rearrangement links TRBV12-3 or TRBV12-4 to TRBJ2-2; the D call may be TRBD1 or TRBD2 (5 bases each). CDR3 length equals 16 residues. The germline V and J ends were trimmed by 5 bases and 11 bases, with 24 bases remaining between them. The CDR3 loop reads CASSALPGTVGKELFF. The CDR3 nucleotides read TGTGCCAGCAGTGCCTTACCCGGGACGGTCGGAAAAGAGCTGTTTTTT.

The genes are TRBV7-9 and TRBJ2-7, with D perhaps matching TRBD1 or TRBD2 (6 bases each). Looked up from germline, CDR1 is SEHNR and CDR2 is FQNEAQ (reference sequence). V gave up 7 bases and J gave up 4 bases, with 17 bases separating them. This CDR3 is 14 amino acids long. The CDR3 here is CASTDLGGHYEQYF. CDR3 DNA sequence: TGTGCCAGCACCGATCTGGGGGGCCATTACGAGCAGTACTTC.

The chain couples TRBV28 to TRBJ2-3; either TRBD1 or TRBD2 may fit D (5 bases each). Germline V gives CDR1 MDHEN, CDR2 SYDVKM. The CDR3 has 15 residues. Between the trimmed V and J ends, which lost 7 bases and 2 bases, there was a span of 16 bases. CDR3 in DNA: TGTGCCAGCACCACCACGGGGCTGAACACAGATACGCAGTATTTT. It specifies CASTTTGLNTDTQYF. The whole variable domain, remainder taken from reference TRBV28 and TRBJ2-3, is DVKVTQSSRYLVKRTGEKVFLECVQDMDHENMFWYRQDPGLGLRLIYFSYDVKMKEKGDIPEGYSVSREKKERFSLILESASTNQTSMYLCASTTTGLNTDTQYFGPGTRLTVL.

The chain links TRBV20-1 to TRBJ2-1; possibly TRBD1 for D (9 bases). CDR1 and CDR2 (germline): DFQATT, SNEGSKA (reference sequence). Trimming removed 6 bases from V and 7 bases from J, with 28 bases in between. The CDR3 runs 17 residues. The CDR3 loop is CSAWRGDRQGGRNEQFF. In nucleotides, the CDR3 is TGCAGTGCCTGGCGGGGGGATAGACAGGGGGGGAGGAATGAGCAGTTCTTC.

The sample holds a few counts of this clonotype. This sequence joins TRBV2 and TRBJ1-5, with 8 bases that match TRBD1. V shed 6 bases, J shed 5 bases, and the junction held 15 bases outside the gene matches. Germline loops: CDR1 SNHLY, CDR2 FYNNEI. The CDR3 has 17 amino acids. CDR3 coding DNA: TGTGCCAGCAGCCCCCCGGGGGTTGGACAGGGCCATCAGCCCCAGCATTTT. Translation gives CASSPPGVGQGHQPQHF.

The gene calls are TRBV27 and TRBJ2-1, with 7 bases matching TRBD2. Trimming took 6 bases from V and 5 from J; bases not matched to a gene: 16. CDR3 length equals 17 residues. The germline CDR1 and CDR2 sequences are MNHEY and SMNVEV (reference sequence). The CDR3 DNA is TGTGCCAGCAGCCAAAGCGGGGCGGTTGCCTTGAACAATGAGCAGTTCTTC. The encoded protein is CASSQSGAVALNNEQFF.

V gene TRBV2 combines with J gene TRBJ2-1, with 7 bases fitting TRBD2. V trimming: 3 bases; J trimming: 2 bases; junction bases outside the gene matches: 4. Germline V gene lookup returns CDR1 SNHLY and CDR2 FYNNEI. The CDR3 extends over 15 amino acids. CDR3 nucleotides: TGTGCCAGCAGTGAGGCTAGCGGACCCTACAATGAGCAGTTCTTC. This gives the protein CASSEASGPYNEQFF.

This clonotype occurred a few times. The J gene is TRBJ2-1, the V gene TRBV7-6, with D perhaps given as TRBD1 or TRBD2 (5 bases each). The CDR3 covers 16 residues. Trimming cost V 1 base and J 4 bases, with 14 bases left between them. Germline V gene sequence: CDR1 SGHVS, CDR2 FNYEAQ. CDR3 nucleotides: TGTGCCAGCAGCTTAGAGTCGGGGCTGGGGTACAATGAGCAGTTCTTC. Translating it yields CASSLESGLGYNEQFF.